These 15 T cell receptor beta chains share one sample of origin, sequenced in a study of shared clonotypes between healthy human individuals. Clones were sequenced by immunoSEQ multiplex PCR, and TCRdb holds only the in-frame ones, with some missing. The sample gives 300,000 to 350,000 clones, around 79% of which show up once; around 9.3% is in the top ten. The sequenced material came from memory CD4+ T cells sorted from blood. Subset defined: CD45RA-negative fraction. The receptors originated from a man younger than 45 in good health.

This chain connects TRBV6-1 to TRBJ2-7; no clear D gene. The CDR3 extends over 16 amino acids. Trimming shortened V by 2 bases and J by 3 bases, and 17 bases separated the two germline ends. The germline gives CDR1 MNHNS, CDR2 SASEGT. In nucleotides, the CDR3 is TGTGCCAGCAGTGAAATCAGTTTGTGGCAGAGCTACGAGCAGTACTTC. Its protein is CASSEISLWQSYEQYF.

The chain employs TRBV2 and TRBJ1-2; no clear D gene. Trimming took 7 bases from V and 7 from J, leaving 13 bases between them. Looked up from germline, CDR1 is SNHLY and CDR2 is FYNNEI. The CDR3 loop spans 12 amino acids. CDR3 coding DNA: TGTGCCAGCACCTGGGAACTTGGTGGCTACACCTTC. Translating gives CASTWELGGYTF.

This rearrangement joins TRBV18 to TRBJ1-1; TRBD1 matches at 7 bases. Per the germline V gene, CDR1 is KGHSH and CDR2 is LQKENI. The CDR3 extends over 14 amino acids. The junction had 6 bases not matched to a gene; V was cut back by 2 bases and J by 6 bases. This CDR3 reads CASSPNDRVAEAFF. CDR3 coding DNA: TGTGCCAGCTCACCAAATGACAGGGTGGCTGAAGCTTTCTTT.

V gene TRBV5-1 combines with J gene TRBJ1-2; 10 positions match TRBD1. CDR1 and CDR2 (germline): SGHRS, YFSETQ. This CDR3 has 13 residues. Unmatched junction bases numbered 4, after V lost 3 bases and J lost 8 bases. The CDR3 DNA sequence: TGCGCCAGCAGCTACGGACAGGGGGAAGGCTACACCTTC. Encoded protein: CASSYGQGEGYTF.

The chain is built from TRBV7-2 and TRBJ2-7, with 7 bases that match TRBD2. Unmatched junction bases numbered 7, after V lost 7 bases and J lost 7 bases. This CDR3 has 12 residues. Germline V gives CDR1 SGHTA, CDR2 FQGNSA. CDR3 DNA sequence: TGTGCCAGCAATCAATTCGGGGGGGAGCAGTACTTC. Protein: CASNQFGGEQYF. Full variable domain (outside the CDR3, taken from reference TRBV7-2 and TRBJ2-7): GAGVSQSPSNKVTEKGKDVELRCDPISGHTALYWYRQSLGQGLEFLIYFQGNSAPDKSGLPSDRFSAERTGGSVSTLTIQRTQQEDSAVYLCASNQFGGEQYFGPGTRLTVT.

The J gene is TRBJ1-1, the V gene TRBV29-1; D remains ambiguous. The CDR3 consists of 12 residues. The V gene lost 7 bases and the J gene lost 1 base, with 10 bases spanning the gap. From germline, CDR1 is SQVTM and CDR2 ANQGSEA. This CDR3 reads CSAHHPNTEAFF. CDR3 nucleotide sequence: TGCAGCGCCCACCACCCGAACACTGAAGCTTTCTTT.

This sequence joins TRBV10-3 and TRBJ2-7, with 9 bases lining up with TRBD1. This CDR3 is 14 amino acids long. Germline values: CDR1 ENHRY, CDR2 SYGVKD. V dropped 8 bases and J dropped 1; count of bases not matched to a gene: 6. The CDR3 DNA is TGTGCCATCGGGCGGGGACAGGGATCCTACGAGCAGTACTTC. This sequence encodes CAIGRGQGSYEQYF.

The chain combines TRBV11-2 with TRBJ1-1; possibly TRBD1 for D (6 bases). CDR1 and CDR2 from the germline V gene are SGHAT and FQNNGV. Trimming cost V 4 bases and J 4 bases, with 16 bases left between them. This CDR3 has 15 residues. CDR3: CASSSNGGAGTEAFF. Written as DNA, the CDR3 is TGTGCCAGCAGCTCAAACGGGGGCGCGGGCACTGAAGCTTTCTTT.

The chain links TRBV7-8 to TRBJ2-7; unclear D gene. The length of the CDR3 is 13 residues. Trimming left V 1 base short and J 3 bases short, with 7 bases between. Germline V gene sequence: CDR1 SGHVS, CDR2 FQNEAQ. The CDR3 here is CASSLGLFYEQYF. The DNA of the CDR3 is TGTGCCAGCAGCTTAGGTCTCTTCTACGAGCAGTACTTC.

The rearrangement links TRBV4-1 to TRBJ1-1; 8 bases match TRBD1. V shed 4 bases and J 1 base; nucleotides not matched to a gene: 8. Germline loops: CDR1 MGHRA, CDR2 YSYEKL. CDR3 length: 16 residues. CDR3 nucleotides: TGCGCCAGCAGCCGAAACCCCGGGACAGGGAACACTGAAGCTTTCTTT. Translating it yields CASSRNPGTGNTEAFF.

The sample holds one count of this clone. This chain joins TRBV4-2 and TRBJ2-1, with D perhaps being TRBD1 or TRBD2 (5 bases each). Per the germline V gene, CDR1 is LGHNA and CDR2 is YNFKEQ. This CDR3 contains 19 residues. Trimming took off 1 base at V and 4 bases at J, with 23 bases between the two ends. The CDR3 bases are TGTGCCAGCAGCCAAGTCTATACCAGCCGGGACCCGCCTTACAATGAGCAGTTCTTC. This translates into CASSQVYTSRDPPYNEQFF.

This chain uses TRBV28 with TRBJ2-2; the match to TRBD2 covers 8 bases. The junction had 6 bases not matched to a gene; V was cut back by 5 bases and J by 4 bases. The germline V gene encodes CDR1 MDHEN and CDR2 SYDVKM. The CDR3 spans 15 residues. The CDR3 sequence is CASSPGGVGTGELFF. As DNA, the CDR3 is TGTGCCAGCAGTCCCGGGGGGGTTGGCACCGGGGAGCTGTTTTTT.

This clone turned up a few times. This sequence may be a read error, since a much larger clone differs from it by one base. The chain couples TRBV5-1 to TRBJ2-3; D unclear. Trimming took 4 bases from V and 2 from J, leaving 2 bases between them. The germline V gene encodes CDR1 SGHRS and CDR2 YFSETQ. This CDR3 is built from 11 residues. The CDR3 here is CASSTTDTQYF. As DNA, the CDR3 is TGCGCCAGCAGCACCACAGATACGCAGTATTTT. Filled out from reference TRBV5-1 and TRBJ2-3, the complete variable domain reads KAGVTQTPRYLIKTRGQQVTLSCSPISGHRSVSWYQQTPGQGLQFLFEYFSETQRNKGNFPGRFSGRQFSNSRSEMNVSTLELGDSALYLCASSTTDTQYFGPGTRLTVL.

The chain carries TRBV19 and TRBJ1-2; 7 bases are a match to TRBD1. CDR1 is LNHDA, CDR2 SQIVND, per germline (reference sequence). Germline trimming cut 4 bases from V and 6 bases from J; bases unmatched to any gene: 5. CDR3 length: 13 residues. DNA of the CDR3: TGTGCCAGTAGTACCGGACAGGTCCATGGCTACACCTTC. This gives the protein CASSTGQVHGYTF.

This clone was detected only a few times. The genes are TRBV2 and TRBJ2-1; the D is unclear. Trimming removed 3 bases at V and 8 bases at J, with 8 bases between. This CDR3 comprises 12 residues. Germline CDR1 and CDR2: SNHLY and FYNNEI. The CDR3 reads CASSEQGYEQFF. CDR3 coding DNA: TGTGCCAGCAGTGAGCAAGGGTATGAGCAGTTCTTC. The full variable domain, in which reference TRBV2 and TRBJ2-1 provide the parts outside the CDR3, is EPEVTQTPSHQVTQMGQEVILRCVPISNHLYFYWYRQILGQKVEFLVSFYNNEISEKSEIFDDQFSVERPDGSNFTLKIRSTKLEDSAMYFCASSEQGYEQFFGPGTRLTVL.